Listed here is a single T cell receptor beta chain. This sample stems from a study of cytomegalovirus exposure and HLA in healthy donors. CDR1 MGHRA and CDR2 YSYEKL come from the germline V gene. This CDR3 spans 15 amino acids. V lost 0 bases and J lost 7, with 10 bases in between. The PCR was carried out with 60 Vbeta primers and 13 Jbeta primers. The repertoire was sequenced with immunoSEQ multiplex PCR; TCRdb's copy has only in-frame clones and lacks some. The data hold over 150,000 clones, with 71% observed a single time. The sequenced sample consisted of PBMCs. The receptor's source is a young woman in good health and CMV-seronegative. The chain combines TRBV4-1 with TRBJ1-6, with a tentative D call TRBD1 (5 bases). The CDR3: CASSQDPGQNSPLHF. For the CDR3, the DNA is TGCGCCAGCAGCCAAGATCCAGGGCAAAATTCACCCCTCCACTTT.